Shown below are 17 T cell receptor beta chains from a single sample sequenced in a study of CDR3 diversity in severe acne. From the PCR reads, TCRdb called clonotypes with MiXCR, one entry per CDR3 protein. The table lists tens of thousands of distinct CDR3 sequences, 45% to 60% of them singletons. Sequencing input: blood. The receptors were sampled from a male donor in good health, without acne.

This clonotype came up once. Sequence at one end of the junction differs from germline and may be a read error. The rearrangement uses TRBV4-1 and TRBJ2-1; no firm D call. The CDR3 sequence is 12 residues long. Germline CDR1 and CDR2: MGHRA and YSYEKL. The CDR3 DNA is TGCGCCAGCAGCCAAGACAGCAATCAGCAGTTCTTC. Encoded protein: CASSQDSNQQFF.

This clonotype was recorded at least ten times. The chain is built from TRBV11-2 and TRBJ2-7; 7 bases line up with TRBD1. The V segment lost 5 bases and the J segment 2 bases; nucleotides outside the gene matches: 0. Germline V gives CDR1 SGHAT, CDR2 FQNNGV. CDR3 length: 12 amino acids. As DNA, the CDR3 is TGTGCCAGCAGCACAGGGGCCTACGAGCAGTACTTC. This translates into CASSTGAYEQYF.

Comment on this clonotype: One end of the junction is discordant with germline, which a read error may explain. The chain recombines TRBV20-1 with TRBJ2-3, with TRBD2 matching 10 bases. The CDR3 is 14 amino acids. Germline V lookup: CDR1 DFQATT, CDR2 SNEGSKA (reference sequence). CDR3 sequence (DNA): TGCAGTGCTGGAGAAGCGGGGGGGCCTTGGACGCAGTATTTT. This translates into CSAGEAGGPWTQYF.

This clonotype turned up a few times. The chain joins TRBV11-3 to TRBJ2-7, with D unclear. CDR1 SGHNT and CDR2 YENEEA come from the germline V gene. The V and J ends lost 0 bases and 7 bases respectively, with 13 bases between them. This CDR3 is 14 amino acids long. CDR3 DNA sequence: TGTGCCAGCAGCTTAGATCGTTCAAGCAGGGAGCAGTACTTC. It codes for CASSLDRSSREQYF.

The chain joins TRBV6-1 to TRBJ1-1; possibly TRBD1 for D (5 bases). The CDR3 is 14 amino acids. V lost 2 bases to trimming and J lost 5 bases, with 12 bases between them. Germline loops: CDR1 MNHNS, CDR2 SASEGT. CDR3 DNA sequence: TGTGCCAGCAGTGAAAGAGCGGAGGGGACTGAAGCTTTCTTT. It encodes CASSERAEGTEAFF.

This clonotype was detected ten times or more. The chain employs TRBV4-1 and TRBJ2-5; D perhaps matches TRBD1 (6 bases). The ends were cut back, 1 base at V and 4 bases at J, with 13 bases in the middle. CDR3 length: 15 amino acids. In germline, CDR1 is MGHRA, CDR2 YSYEKL. DNA for the CDR3: TGCGCCAGCAGCCAAGTCGGGTTGGGGGCAGAGACCCAGTACTTC. The encoded protein is CASSQVGLGAETQYF.

V is TRBV20-1 and J is TRBJ1-2, with D possibly TRBD1 on 6 matching bases. V shed 5 bases and J shed 5 bases, with 15 bases lying between them. CDR1 and CDR2 (germline): DFQATT, SNEGSKA (reference sequence). This CDR3 is built from 13 residues. The CDR3 DNA reads TGCAGTGCTCAGAGGGGGTTTGAGTATGGCTACACCTTC. Protein product: CSAQRGFEYGYTF.

The CDR3 reads CSASVGQGFTDTQYF. CDR3 in DNA: TGCAGTGCTAGCGTGGGACAGGGGTTCACAGATACGCAGTATTTT. V is TRBV20-1 and J is TRBJ2-3; 10 nucleotides line up with TRBD1. V trimming: 3 bases; J trimming: 2 bases; junction bases outside the gene matches: 5. Per the germline V gene, CDR1 is DFQATT and CDR2 is SNEGSKA (reference sequence). The CDR3 contains 15 residues.

V gene TRBV10-2 combines with J gene TRBJ2-7; 14 bases line up with TRBD2. V shed 7 bases and J 5 bases; nucleotides not matched to a gene: 7. Germline loops: CDR1 WSHSY, CDR2 SAAADI. This CDR3 region has 15 residues. Here the CDR3 DNA reads TGCGCCAGCACGGGACTAGCGGGAGAGTCCAACGAGCAGTACTTC. Translating gives CASTGLAGESNEQYF.

V usage is TRBV11-2 and J usage is TRBJ1-4; 8 bases align to TRBD1. The germline V gene encodes CDR1 SGHAT and CDR2 FQNNGV. This CDR3 comprises 16 residues. V lost 7 bases and J lost 0; bases outside the gene matches: 7. In nucleotides, the CDR3 is TGTGCCAGCAAGGTGGGACAGGCCTCAACTAATGAAAAACTGTTTTTT. It translates to CASKVGQASTNEKLFF. Full variable domain (missing parts from reference TRBV11-2 and TRBJ1-4): EAGVAQSPRYKIIEKRQSVAFWCNPISGHATLYWYQQILGQGPKLLIQFQNNGVVDDSQLPKDRFSAERLKGVDSTLKIQPAKLEDSAVYLCASKVGQASTNEKLFFGSGTQLSVL.

V is TRBV20-1 and J is TRBJ2-5; 16 bases line up with TRBD2. With V trimmed by 3 bases and J by 5 bases, 6 bases remained unmatched. Germline values: CDR1 DFQATT, CDR2 SNEGSKA (reference sequence). CDR3 size: 16 residues. CDR3 in DNA: TGCAGTGCTAGGGGGACTAGCGGGAGGGCCGGGGAGACCCAGTACTTC. Residues: CSARGTSGRAGETQYF.

This clonotype appeared a few times. The chain carries TRBV6-1 and TRBJ1-5, with TRBD1 as a possible D gene (5 bases). This CDR3 comprises 13 residues. Trimming removed 3 bases from V and 5 bases from J, with 8 bases in between. Germline V gene data show CDR1 as MNHNS and CDR2 as SASEGT. CDR3 sequence: CASSDREDQPQHF. Written as DNA, the CDR3 is TGTGCCAGCAGTGACAGGGAGGATCAGCCCCAGCATTTT.

Ten or more counts support this clonotype. A much larger clone lies a single base off, so this may be a read error. The V gene is TRBV7-9, the J gene TRBJ2-1; D is undetermined. This CDR3 has 11 residues. Germline assignment: CDR1 SEHNR and CDR2 FQNEAQ (reference sequence). This CDR3 reads CAISTGLEQSF. CDR3 nucleotide sequence: TGTGCCATCTCAACTGGGCTTGAGCAGTCCTTC.

Ten or more counts support this clonotype. The V gene is TRBV6-2 or TRBV6-3, the J gene TRBJ2-5, with TRBD2 identical over 11 bases. CDR3 size: 15 residues. Germline CDR1 MNHEY, CDR2 SVGEGT. J was trimmed by 0 bases and V by 5 bases; bases with no gene match: 2. The CDR3 DNA sequence: TGTGCCAGCAGTAGACTAGCGGGAAACCAAGAGACCCAGTACTTC. It encodes CASSRLAGNQETQYF.

This rearrangement joins TRBV9 to TRBJ1-5; D may be TRBD1 (5 bases). Trimming pared 0 bases from V and 11 bases from J, leaving 15 bases between. Germline V gives CDR1 SGDLS, CDR2 YYNGEE. CDR3 length equals 14 residues. The CDR3 region has the DNA TGTGCCAGCAGCGTAGTATTTGGGGCAGAGACCCAGCATTTT. Translating gives CASSVVFGAETQHF.

J is TRBJ1-4 and V is TRBV7-9, with TRBD1 identical over 9 bases. The CDR3 consists of 14 residues. Per the germline V gene, CDR1 is SEHNR and CDR2 is FQNEAQ (reference sequence). V lost 4 bases and J lost 7; bases outside the gene matches: 4. The DNA of the CDR3 is TGTGCCAGCAGCTCGGGACAGGGTGGTGAAAAACTGTTTTTT. Residues: CASSSGQGGEKLFF.

This sequence joins TRBV12-3 or TRBV12-4 and TRBJ1-1; TRBD1 agrees at 7 bases. The CDR3 has 13 amino acids. J gave up 6 bases and V 6 bases, and 7 bases lay outside the gene matches. The CDR3: CASRKTGAPEAFF. CDR3 DNA: TGTGCCAGCAGGAAAACAGGGGCGCCTGAAGCTTTCTTT.